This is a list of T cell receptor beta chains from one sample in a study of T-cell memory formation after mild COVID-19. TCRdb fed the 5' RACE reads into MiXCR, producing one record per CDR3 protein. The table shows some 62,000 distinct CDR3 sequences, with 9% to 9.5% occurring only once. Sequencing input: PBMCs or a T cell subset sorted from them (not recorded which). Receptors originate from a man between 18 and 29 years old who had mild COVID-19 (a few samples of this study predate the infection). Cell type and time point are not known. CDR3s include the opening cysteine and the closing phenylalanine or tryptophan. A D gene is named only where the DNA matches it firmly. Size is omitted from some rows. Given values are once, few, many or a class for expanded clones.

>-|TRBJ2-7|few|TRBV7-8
CASSLGPKDYEQYF
TGTGCCAGCAGCCTGGGACCGAAGGACTACGAGCAGTACTTC
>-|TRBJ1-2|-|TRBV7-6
CASSDYTRVGYTF
TGTGCCAGCAGCGATTATACCAGGGTGGGCTACACCTTC
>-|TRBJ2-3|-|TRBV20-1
CSAHAGTDTQYF
TGCAGTGCTCACGCGGGGACAGATACGCAGTATTTT
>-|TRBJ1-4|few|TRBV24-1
CATSDSVAGDEKLFF
TGTGCCACCAGTGACTCGGTCGCGGGCGATGAAAAACTGTTTTTT
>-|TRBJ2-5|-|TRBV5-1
CASSLYLRAEETQYF
TGCGCCAGCAGCTTGTATCTCCGAGCCGAGGAGACCCAGTACTTC
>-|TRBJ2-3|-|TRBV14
CASSQDIENTQYF
TGTGCCAGCAGCCAAGATATCGAGAATACGCAGTATTTT
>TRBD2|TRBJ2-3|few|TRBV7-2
CASKRGEPTDTQYF
TGTGCCAGCAAGCGGGGGGAACCCACGGATACGCAGTATTTT
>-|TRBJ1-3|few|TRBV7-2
CASSPQSGVGNTIYF
TGTGCCAGCAGCCCCCAAAGCGGGGTTGGAAACACCATATATTTT
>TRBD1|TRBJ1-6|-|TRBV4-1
CASSQVGVDRAIPLHF
TGCGCCAGCAGCCAAGTGGGGGTCGACAGGGCGATACCCCTCCACTTT
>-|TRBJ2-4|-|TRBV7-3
CASSSSNIQYF
TGTGCCAGCAGCTCTTCCAACATTCAGTACTTC
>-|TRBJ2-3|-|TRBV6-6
CASLQGTDTQYF
TGTGCCAGCTTGCAGGGGACAGATACGCAGTATTTT
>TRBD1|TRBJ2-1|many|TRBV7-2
CASSRGQVGEQFF
TGTGCCAGCAGCCGAGGACAGGTTGGTGAGCAGTTCTTC
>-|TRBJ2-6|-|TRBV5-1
CASSQRKTSGANVLTF
TGCGCCAGCAGCCAACGGAAGACGTCCGGGGCCAACGTCCTGACTTTC
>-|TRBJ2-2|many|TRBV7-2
CASGGNAGGGELFF
TGTGCCAGCGGCGGGAACGCCGGGGGCGGGGAGCTGTTTTTT
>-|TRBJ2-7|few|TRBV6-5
CATRDWLYEQYF
TGTGCCACCCGAGACTGGCTCTACGAGCAGTACTTC
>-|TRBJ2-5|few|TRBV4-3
CASSQEVFSVETQYF
TGCGCCAGCAGCCAAGAAGTCTTCAGCGTTGAGACCCAGTACTTC
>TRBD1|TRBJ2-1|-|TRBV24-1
CATSDPGTGYNEQFF
TGTGCCACCAGTGATCCCGGGACAGGGTACAATGAGCAGTTCTTC
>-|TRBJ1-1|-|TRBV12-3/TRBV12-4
CASSLALSGTEAFF
TGTGCCAGCAGTTTAGCGCTAAGTGGAACTGAAGCTTTCTTT
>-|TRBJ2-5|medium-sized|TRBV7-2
CASSRPEGLPRAQYF
TGTGCCAGCAGCCGTCCCGAAGGACTGCCCCGGGCCCAGTACTTC
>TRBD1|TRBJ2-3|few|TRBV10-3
CAISGLAEDRATDTQYF
TGTGCCATCAGTGGCTTGGCCGAGGACAGGGCGACAGATACGCAGTATTTT
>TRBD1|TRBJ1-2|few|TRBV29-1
CSTGQGGGYTF
TGCAGCACTGGACAGGGGGGTGGCTACACCTTC
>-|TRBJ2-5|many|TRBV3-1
CASSYRDGGTQYF
TGTGCCAGCAGCTACCGGGACGGGGGGACCCAGTACTTC
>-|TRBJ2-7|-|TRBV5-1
CASSLVTSGPGEQYF
TGCGCCAGCAGCTTGGTGACGAGCGGGCCCGGCGAGCAGTACTTC
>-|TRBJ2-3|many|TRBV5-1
CASSAGFADTQYF
TGCGCCAGCAGCGCGGGATTTGCGGATACGCAGTATTTT
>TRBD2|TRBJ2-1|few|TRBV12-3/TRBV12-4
CASSGGGGTTEQFF
TGTGCCAGCAGTGGGGGCGGGGGGACTACTGAGCAGTTCTTC
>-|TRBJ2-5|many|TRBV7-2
CASSPYPAETQYF
TGTGCCAGCAGCCCCTATCCCGCCGAGACCCAGTACTTC
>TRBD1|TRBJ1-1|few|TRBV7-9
CASSWDRVRGTEAFF
TGTGCCAGCAGCTGGGACAGGGTGAGGGGCACTGAAGCTTTCTTT
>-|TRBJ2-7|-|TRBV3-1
CASSRVTYEQYF
TGTGCCAGCAGCCGAGTTACCTACGAGCAGTACTTC
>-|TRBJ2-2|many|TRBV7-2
CASSDQGTGELFF
TGTGCCAGCAGCGATCAGGGGACCGGGGAGCTGTTTTTT
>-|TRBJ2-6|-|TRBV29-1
CSVAQIGANVLTF
TGCAGCGTTGCCCAAATTGGGGCCAACGTCCTGACTTTC
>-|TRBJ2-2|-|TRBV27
CASSLNGQLTGELFF
TGTGCCAGCAGTTTAAATGGACAGTTAACCGGGGAGCTGTTTTTT
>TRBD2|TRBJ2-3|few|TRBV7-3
CASSRAGDAQYF
TGTGCCAGCAGCCGGGCGGGGGACGCGCAGTATTTT
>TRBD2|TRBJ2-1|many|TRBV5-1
CASSSSGGQWGEQFF
TGCGCCAGCAGTTCTAGCGGGGGTCAGTGGGGTGAGCAGTTCTTC
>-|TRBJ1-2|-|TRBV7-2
CASSFTGGNYGYTF
TGTGCCAGCAGCTTCACCGGGGGAAACTATGGCTACACCTTC
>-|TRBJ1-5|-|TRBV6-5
CASSYSLGSQPQHF
TGTGCCAGCAGTTACTCTTTGGGGTCTCAGCCCCAGCATTTT
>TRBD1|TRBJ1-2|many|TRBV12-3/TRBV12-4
CASRVGTGPYTF
TGTGCCAGCAGAGTGGGGACAGGGCCCTACACCTTC
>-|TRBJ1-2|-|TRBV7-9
CASSQPAGDGGYTF
TGTGCCAGCAGCCAGCCGGCAGGGGATGGTGGCTACACCTTC
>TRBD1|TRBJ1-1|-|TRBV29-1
CSVRGLMNTEAFF
TGCAGCGTCAGGGGGCTGATGAACACTGAAGCTTTCTTT
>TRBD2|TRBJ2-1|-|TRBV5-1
CASSLSLAGGANEQFF
TGCGCCAGCAGCTTGTCCCTAGCGGGGGGTGCGAATGAGCAGTTCTTC
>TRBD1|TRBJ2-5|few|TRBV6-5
CASRGTGVKETQYF
TGTGCCAGCAGGGGGACAGGGGTCAAAGAGACCCAGTACTTC
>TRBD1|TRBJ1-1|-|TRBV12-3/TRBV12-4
CASSSAGGRTEAFF
TGTGCCAGCAGTTCAGCAGGGGGCAGAACTGAAGCTTTCTTT
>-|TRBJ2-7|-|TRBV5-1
CASSLESSYEQYF
TGCGCCAGCAGCCTAGAGAGCTCCTACGAGCAGTACTTC